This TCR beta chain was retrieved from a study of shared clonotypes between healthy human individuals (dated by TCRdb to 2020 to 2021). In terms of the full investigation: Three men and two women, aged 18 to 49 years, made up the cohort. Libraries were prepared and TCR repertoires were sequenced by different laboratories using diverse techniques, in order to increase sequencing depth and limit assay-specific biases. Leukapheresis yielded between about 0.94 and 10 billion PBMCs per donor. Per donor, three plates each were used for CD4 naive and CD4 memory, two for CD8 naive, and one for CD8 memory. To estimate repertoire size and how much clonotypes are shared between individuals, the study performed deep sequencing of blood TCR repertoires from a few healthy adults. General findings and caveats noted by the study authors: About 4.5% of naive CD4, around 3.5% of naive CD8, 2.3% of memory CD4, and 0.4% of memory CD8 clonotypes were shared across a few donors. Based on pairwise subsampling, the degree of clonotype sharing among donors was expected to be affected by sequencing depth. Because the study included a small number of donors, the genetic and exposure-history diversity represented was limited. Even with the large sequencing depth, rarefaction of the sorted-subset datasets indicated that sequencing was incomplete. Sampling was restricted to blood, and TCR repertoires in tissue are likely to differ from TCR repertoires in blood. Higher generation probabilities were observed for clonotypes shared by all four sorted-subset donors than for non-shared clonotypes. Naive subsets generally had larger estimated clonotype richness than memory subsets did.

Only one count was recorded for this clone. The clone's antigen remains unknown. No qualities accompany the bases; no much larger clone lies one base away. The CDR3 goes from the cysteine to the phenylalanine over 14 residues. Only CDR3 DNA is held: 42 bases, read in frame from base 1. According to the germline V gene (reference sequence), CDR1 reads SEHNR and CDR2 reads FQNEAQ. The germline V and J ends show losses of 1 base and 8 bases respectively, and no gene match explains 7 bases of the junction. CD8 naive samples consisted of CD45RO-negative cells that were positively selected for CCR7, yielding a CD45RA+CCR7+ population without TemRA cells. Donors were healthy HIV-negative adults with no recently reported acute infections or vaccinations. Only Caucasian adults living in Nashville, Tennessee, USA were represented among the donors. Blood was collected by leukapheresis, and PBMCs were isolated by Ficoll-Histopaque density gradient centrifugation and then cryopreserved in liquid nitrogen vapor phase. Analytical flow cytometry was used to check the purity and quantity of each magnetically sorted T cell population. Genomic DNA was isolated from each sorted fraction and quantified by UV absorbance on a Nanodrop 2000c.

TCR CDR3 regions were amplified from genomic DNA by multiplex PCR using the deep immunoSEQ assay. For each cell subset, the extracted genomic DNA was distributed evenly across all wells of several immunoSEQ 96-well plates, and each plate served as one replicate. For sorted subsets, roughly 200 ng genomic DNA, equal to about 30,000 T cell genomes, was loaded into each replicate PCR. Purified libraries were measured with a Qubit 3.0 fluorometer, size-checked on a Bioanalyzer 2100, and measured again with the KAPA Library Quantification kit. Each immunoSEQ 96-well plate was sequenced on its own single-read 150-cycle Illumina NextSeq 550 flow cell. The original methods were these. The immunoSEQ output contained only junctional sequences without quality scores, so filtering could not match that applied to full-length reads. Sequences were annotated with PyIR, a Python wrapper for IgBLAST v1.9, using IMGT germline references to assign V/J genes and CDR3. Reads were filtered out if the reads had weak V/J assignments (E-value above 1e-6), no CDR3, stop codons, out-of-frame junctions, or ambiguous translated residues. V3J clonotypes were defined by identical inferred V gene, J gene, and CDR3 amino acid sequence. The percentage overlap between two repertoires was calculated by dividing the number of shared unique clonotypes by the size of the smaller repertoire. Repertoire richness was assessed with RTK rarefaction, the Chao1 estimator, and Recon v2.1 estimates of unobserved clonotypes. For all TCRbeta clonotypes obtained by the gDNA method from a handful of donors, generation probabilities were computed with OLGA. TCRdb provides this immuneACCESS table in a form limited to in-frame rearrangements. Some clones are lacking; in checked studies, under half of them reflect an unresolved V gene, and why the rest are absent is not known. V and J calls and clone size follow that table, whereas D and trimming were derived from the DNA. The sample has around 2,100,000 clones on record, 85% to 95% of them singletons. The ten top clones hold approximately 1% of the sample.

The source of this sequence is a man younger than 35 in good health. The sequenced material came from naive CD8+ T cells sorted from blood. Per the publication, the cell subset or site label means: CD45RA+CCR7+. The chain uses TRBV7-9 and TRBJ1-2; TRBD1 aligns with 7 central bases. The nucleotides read TGTGCCAGCAGCTTAGGGGACAGCCCCTGGGGCTACACCTTC. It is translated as CASSLGDSPWGYTF.